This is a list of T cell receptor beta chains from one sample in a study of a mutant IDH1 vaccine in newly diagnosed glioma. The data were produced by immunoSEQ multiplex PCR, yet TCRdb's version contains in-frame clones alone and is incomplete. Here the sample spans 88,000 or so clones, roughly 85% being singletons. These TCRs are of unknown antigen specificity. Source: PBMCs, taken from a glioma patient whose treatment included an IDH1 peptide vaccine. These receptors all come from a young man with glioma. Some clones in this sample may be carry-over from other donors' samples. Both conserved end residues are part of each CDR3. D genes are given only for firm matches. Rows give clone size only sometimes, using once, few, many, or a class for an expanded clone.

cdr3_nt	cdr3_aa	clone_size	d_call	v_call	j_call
TGCGCCAGCAGCCAAGAGGGGACGGATTCCTACGAGCAGTACTTC	CASSQEGTDSYEQYF	NA	NA	TRBV4-1	TRBJ2-7
TGTGCCAGCAGTTTAAGTGGCGGGGTGGCCAAAAACATTCAGTACTTC	CASSLSGGVAKNIQYF	NA	NA	TRBV28	TRBJ2-4
TGCGCCAGCAGCTCGACAGACAGCACAGATACGCAGTATTTT	CASSSTDSTDTQYF	NA	NA	TRBV5-1	TRBJ2-3
TGTGCCAGTAGGACGACAGGGGAATCTGGCCATGAGCAGTTCTTC	CASRTTGESGHEQFF	once	TRBD1	TRBV19	TRBJ2-1
TGTGCCAGCAAGGGCACCTTAAACACCGGGGAGCTGTTTTTT	CASKGTLNTGELFF	once	NA	TRBV2	TRBJ2-2
TGTGCCAGCAGTGCCGACAGGGGGTCGAATGAAAAACTGTTTTTT	CASSADRGSNEKLFF	few	TRBD1	TRBV2	TRBJ1-4
TGTGCCAGTAGTAACGCAGGGTTCCCACCCCTCCACTTT	CASSNAGFPPLHF	NA	NA	TRBV19	TRBJ1-6
TGTGCCTTGGTGTGGGGGGCTGGAAACACCATATATTTT	CALVWGAGNTIYF	NA	NA	TRBV30	TRBJ1-3
TGTGCCACCAGCAGAGAGGGGCTATCCGGCACCGGGGAGCTGTTTTTT	CATSREGLSGTGELFF	NA	NA	TRBV15	TRBJ2-2
TGTGCCAGCAGTCCTGGACAGGGGACGAACACTGAAGCTTTCTTT	CASSPGQGTNTEAFF	NA	TRBD1	TRBV28	TRBJ1-1
TGTGCCAGCAGCTTAGTGAGAGAAAAACTGTTTTTT	CASSLVREKLFF	NA	NA	TRBV7-6	TRBJ1-4
TGTGCCAGCAGCTTTCTATGGGGGGTGGGAAATGAGCAGTTCTTC	CASSFLWGVGNEQFF	NA	NA	TRBV11-1	TRBJ2-1
TGTGCCAGTAGTATACCGCTCAGTACTAGCAATCAGCCCCAGCATTTT	CASSIPLSTSNQPQHF	NA	NA	TRBV19	TRBJ1-5
TGTGCCAGCAGCTTGGCCTGGGGGCAGTACTTC	CASSLAWGQYF	NA	NA	TRBV7-2	TRBJ2-7
TGTGCCAGCAGCTCGCAGACAGGGGAAGTTGAAAAACTGTTTTTT	CASSSQTGEVEKLFF	NA	TRBD1	TRBV7-2	TRBJ1-4
TGTGCCTGGAATGTACTTGCGGGAGGGCCCAGGGAGCAGTACTTC	CAWNVLAGGPREQYF	NA	TRBD2	TRBV30	TRBJ2-7
TGTGCCAGCAGCCGGACAGGGGGCTTTATTCGCTACACCTTC	CASSRTGGFIRYTF	NA	TRBD1	TRBV5-6	TRBJ1-2
TGTGCCAGCAGCGAGGGGGCAAGGGGAAACACCATATATTTT	CASSEGARGNTIYF	NA	TRBD1	TRBV7-9	TRBJ1-3
TGCGCCAGCAGCCAAGATCTAGCCCTAAGCACAGATACGCAGTATTTT	CASSQDLALSTDTQYF	NA	NA	TRBV4-3	TRBJ2-3
TGTGCCAGCAGCTTGCAAGACAGGGACTATGGCTACACCTTC	CASSLQDRDYGYTF	NA	TRBD1	TRBV5-4	TRBJ1-2
TGTGCCAGCAGTTTAACCCGGACTAGCGGGAGGATGGAGACCCAGTACTTC	CASSLTRTSGRMETQYF	NA	TRBD2	TRBV28	TRBJ2-5
TGTGCCTGGAGTGTAGCAGGCTGGGGCAATCAGCCCCAGCATTTT	CAWSVAGWGNQPQHF	NA	NA	TRBV30	TRBJ1-5
TGTGCCAGCAGCCAAGCTCATCAGGGAGGAGGAAATAATTCACCCCTCCACTTT	CASSQAHQGGGNNSPLHF	NA	NA	TRBV4-2	TRBJ1-6
TGTGCCAGCAGCCGGAGGCAGGGGAGGGAAGAGACCCAGTACTTC	CASSRRQGREETQYF	NA	NA	TRBV9	TRBJ2-5
TGTGCCAGCAGTTTCGGGACTAGCGGGGGATCCTACGAGCAGTACTTC	CASSFGTSGGSYEQYF	NA	TRBD2	TRBV6-6	TRBJ2-7
TGTGCCAGCAGTCCCGACTTGAAGTTCCAGTACTTC	CASSPDLKFQYF	NA	NA	TRBV27	TRBJ2-5
TGCGCCAGCAGCACCACGCCGGGGGGTGACCTTCTCTACGAGCAGTACTTC	CASSTTPGGDLLYEQYF	NA	TRBD2	TRBV4-1	TRBJ2-7
TGTGCCAGTAGTATATTGGAGCACTCTGGAAACACCATATATTTT	CASSILEHSGNTIYF	NA	NA	TRBV19	TRBJ1-3
TGTGCCAGCAGTCGGGGGACAGCCTCCTACGAGCAGTACTTC	CASSRGTASYEQYF	NA	NA	TRBV9	TRBJ2-7
TGTGCCTGGAGCATAAACAGGGGTTGGAATTCACCCCTCCACTTT	CAWSINRGWNSPLHF	NA	TRBD1	TRBV30	TRBJ1-6
TGCGCCAGCAGGTGGGCTGGGGACACTGAAGCTTTCTTT	CASRWAGDTEAFF	NA	NA	TRBV10-2	TRBJ1-1
TGTGCCAGCAGCGCATCGACAGGGCGATCTGGGGCCAACGTCCTGACTTTC	CASSASTGRSGANVLTF	NA	TRBD1	TRBV7-8	TRBJ2-6
TGTGCCACCAGCAGAGAAAGGACAGGGGGTAATGAAAAACTGTTTTTT	CATSRERTGGNEKLFF	few	TRBD1	TRBV15	TRBJ1-4
TGTGCCAGCAGCTTTAGACAGGGGGTAAATGAAGCTTTCTTT	CASSFRQGVNEAFF	NA	TRBD1	TRBV9	TRBJ1-1
TGTGCCAGCAGACAGGAACCATACCAAGAGACCCAGTACTTC	CASRQEPYQETQYF	once	NA	TRBV28	TRBJ2-5
TGCGCCAGCAGCCACTACAATGAGCAGTTCTTC	CASSHYNEQFF	NA	NA	TRBV4-1	TRBJ2-1
TGTGCCAGCAGCTCAAGCGGAACAGGGGTGGGCGGGGAGCTGTTTTTT	CASSSSGTGVGGELFF	NA	NA	TRBV21-1	TRBJ2-2
TGCGCCAGCAGCCTGGGACAGGGGGAGGCCGGGGAGCTGTTTTTT	CASSLGQGEAGELFF	NA	TRBD1	TRBV4-3	TRBJ2-2